These 26 T cell receptor beta chains share one sample of origin, sequenced in a study of cytomegalovirus exposure and HLA in healthy donors. This PCR relied on a set of 60 Vbeta primers and 13 Jbeta primers. Some clones are missing from TCRdb's copy, which holds only in-frame ones; the method was immunoSEQ multiplex PCR. Here the sample spans over 90,000 clones, roughly 74% being singletons. The sequenced material came from PBMCs. The origin of the receptors is a woman aged 70-85 years in good health and CMV-seropositive.

Remarks on this clone: A read error may produce the germline difference seen at one junction end. The chain uses TRBV7-7 and TRBJ2-7, with 9 bases lining up with TRBD2. Germline values: CDR1 SSHAT, CDR2 FNYEAQ (reference sequence). The CDR3 has 15 residues. Written as DNA, the CDR3 is TGTGCTAGCAGCTTACGAGCGGGAGGCCCCTACGAGCAGTACTTC. Translation: CASSLRAGGPYEQYF.

The V and J genes are TRBV4-3 and TRBJ2-2, with D tentatively TRBD1 (7 bases). The CDR3 is made up of 17 amino acids. V lost 0 bases, J lost 0 bases, and 11 bases lay in between. Germline values: CDR1 LGHNA, CDR2 YSLEER. CDR3 in amino acids: CASSQDQGGANTGELFF. As DNA, the CDR3 is TGCGCCAGCAGCCAAGATCAGGGGGGAGCGAACACCGGGGAGCTGTTTTTT.

This rearrangement joins TRBV28 to TRBJ1-1; D not resolved. The CDR3 is 11 amino acids. The V end was cut by 10 bases, the J end by 8 bases, with 14 bases between. Per the germline V gene, CDR1 is MDHEN and CDR2 is SYDVKM. This CDR3 reads CATLIPTEAFF. The CDR3 region has the DNA TGTGCCACCCTTATCCCGACAGAAGCTTTCTTT. Using reference TRBV28 and TRBJ1-1 for the parts outside the CDR3, the full variable domain is DVKVTQSSRYLVKRTGEKVFLECVQDMDHENMFWYRQDPGLGLRLIYFSYDVKMKEKGDIPEGYSVSREKKERFSLILESASTNQTSMYLCATLIPTEAFFGQGTRLTVV.

To note about this clone: One junction end disagrees with the germline gene, perhaps due to a read error. The genes are TRBV7-9 and TRBJ2-2; D is unclear. Germline values: CDR1 SEHNR, CDR2 FQNEAQ (reference sequence). This CDR3 has 14 residues. The CDR3 loop reads CSSSHTVDTGELFF. Written as DNA, the CDR3 is TGTTCCAGCAGCCATACAGTGGACACCGGGGAGCTGTTTTTT.

The chain carries TRBV11-1 and TRBJ2-7; the D gene is possibly TRBD2 (6 bases). V was shortened by 5 bases and J by 3 bases, with 14 bases between the two germline ends. CDR1 and CDR2 from the germline V gene are SGHAT and FQDESV (reference sequence). The CDR3 is 14 amino acids. In DNA, the CDR3 is TGTGCCAGCAGCCCCCATCCGGGGGTCTACGAGCAGTACTTC. Encoded protein: CASSPHPGVYEQYF.

The rearrangement joins TRBV18 to TRBJ1-3; D not resolved. CDR1 KGHSH and CDR2 LQKENI come from the germline V gene. Trimming took 3 bases from V and 6 from J, leaving 18 bases between them. The CDR3 sequence is 16 residues long. The CDR3 region is CASSPQEGVRQNTIYF. CDR3 nucleotide sequence: TGTGCCAGCTCACCCCAAGAAGGAGTTCGTCAAAACACCATATATTTT.

Only a few counts were recorded for this clone. CDR3 DNA: TGTGCCAGCTCAAACTCGAGGGGAGGTGGAAACACCATATATTTT. This codes for CASSNSRGGGNTIYF. The chain carries TRBV18 and TRBJ1-3, with D perhaps matching TRBD1 (5 bases). This CDR3 comprises 15 residues. CDR1 and CDR2 (germline): KGHSH, LQKENI. Trimming shortened V by 5 bases and J by 3 bases, and 14 bases separated the two germline ends. The whole variable domain, remainder taken from reference TRBV18 and TRBJ1-3, is NAGVMQNPRHLVRRRGQEARLRCSPMKGHSHVYWYRQLPEEGLKFMVYLQKENIIDESGMPKERFSAEFPKEGPSILRIQQVVRGDSAAYFCASSNSRGGGNTIYFGEGSWLTVV.

The gene calls are TRBV30 and TRBJ1-6; 7 nucleotides align to TRBD1. This CDR3 spans 13 amino acids. Germline lookup yields CDR1 GTSNPN and CDR2 SVGIG (reference sequence). CDR3 nucleotide sequence: TGTGCGTGTGGGGGACAGATGAATTCACCCCTCCACTTT. This sequence encodes CACGGQMNSPLHF. The entire variable domain, with the rest obtained from reference TRBV30 and TRBJ1-6, is as follows: SQTIHQWPATLVQPVGSPLSLECTVEGTSNPNLYWYRQAAGRGLQLLFYSVGIGQISSEVPQNLSASRPQDRQFILSSKKLLLSDSGFYLCACGGQMNSPLHFGNGTRLTVT.

The rearrangement uses TRBV6-6 and TRBJ2-1; no definite D call. Germline CDR1 MNHNY, CDR2 SVGAGI (reference sequence). Trimming shortened V by 2 bases and J by 5 bases, and 10 bases separated the two germline ends. CDR3 length: 14 amino acids. The DNA of the CDR3 is TGTGCCAGCAGTTACGGTGGCAGTAACAATGAGCAGTTCTTC. Translated, it gives CASSYGGSNNEQFF.

The chain carries TRBV10-2 and TRBJ1-4; TRBD1 matches 8 bases. Losses at the gene ends were 7 bases for V and 4 bases for J; bases not matched to a gene: 8. Germline values: CDR1 WSHSY, CDR2 SAAADI. The CDR3 totals 15 residues. The CDR3 loop reads CASMIRGHSNEKLFF. In nucleotides, the CDR3 is TGCGCCAGCATGATCAGGGGGCATAGTAATGAAAAACTGTTTTTT.

This chain links TRBV19 with TRBJ2-7; 8 bases are a match to TRBD2. The trim removed 2 bases at V and 4 bases at J, leaving 7 bases unmatched. From germline, CDR1 is LNHDA and CDR2 SQIVND (reference sequence). The CDR3 runs to 15 residues. The CDR3 sequence is CASSISWGLVYEQYF. The DNA for the CDR3 is TGTGCCAGTAGTATATCCTGGGGACTAGTGTACGAGCAGTACTTC.

The V call is TRBV10-2, the J call TRBJ1-4; 9 bases map to TRBD1. J gave up 8 bases and V 6 bases, and 4 bases lay outside the gene matches. The CDR3 is 13 residues long. Germline V lookup: CDR1 WSHSY, CDR2 SAAADI. CDR3: CASRRDRVEKLFF. The CDR3 DNA sequence: TGCGCCAGCAGACGGGACAGGGTCGAAAAACTGTTTTTT.

CDR3 sequence: CASSIAGSIGELFF. The CDR3 DNA is TGTGCCAGCAGTATAGCGGGAAGTATCGGGGAGCTGTTTTTT. The rearrangement links TRBV6-5 to TRBJ2-2; 8 bases are shared with TRBD2. This CDR3 has 14 amino acids. V lost 5 bases and J lost 7; bases outside the gene matches: 6. Germline CDR1 is MNHEY and CDR2 is SVGAGI.

The gene calls are TRBV29-1 and TRBJ1-4; D not resolved. V was cut by 7 bases and J by 13 bases, with 19 bases left in between. CDR3 size: 12 residues. From germline, CDR1 is SQVTM and CDR2 ANQGSEA. The chain's CDR3 is CSGPGPLGGLFF. In DNA, the CDR3 is TGCAGCGGCCCCGGGCCCCTGGGAGGACTGTTTTTT.

This chain connects TRBV7-3 to TRBJ2-3; TRBD2 aligns across 7 bases. Germline V gene data show CDR1 as SGHTA and CDR2 as FQGTGA. This CDR3 comprises 15 residues. V lost 1 base to trimming and J lost 1 base; unmatched junction nucleotides: 2. CDR3 bases: TGTGCCAGCAGCTTAATGGCGGGAGGCACAGATACGCAGTATTTT. It specifies CASSLMAGGTDTQYF.

The chain combines TRBV9 with TRBJ1-6; D uncertain. The CDR3 contains 15 residues. Germline loops: CDR1 SGDLS, CDR2 YYNGEE. Trimming stripped 4 bases from V and 9 bases from J, with 17 bases between. The CDR3 coding sequence is TGTGCCAGCAGCCCGGTGGAGGGAGCCCCTTCACCCCTCCACTTT. This sequence encodes CASSPVEGAPSPLHF.

The chain carries TRBV7-8 and TRBJ1-2; the D gene is possibly TRBD1 (6 bases). Germline V lookup: CDR1 SGHVS, CDR2 FQNEAQ. The CDR3 totals 14 residues. The germline V and J ends were trimmed by 2 bases and 2 bases, with 9 bases remaining between them. As DNA, the CDR3 is TGTGCCAGCAGCTTATTGACAGGAAACTATGGCTACACCTTC. Translating gives CASSLLTGNYGYTF.

This chain connects TRBV2 to TRBJ1-4; 9 nucleotides match TRBD1. CDR3 length equals 14 residues. V gave up 6 bases and J gave up 8 bases; unmatched junction bases: 7. Germline loops: CDR1 SNHLY, CDR2 FYNNEI. CDR3 DNA: TGTGCCAGCAGCCCGGGACAGGGCGGCGAAAAACTGTTTTTT. Residues: CASSPGQGGEKLFF.

This clone was seen a handful of times. The chain carries TRBV12-5 and TRBJ2-1, with 10 bases aligning to TRBD1. The CDR3 covers 17 residues. Germline trimming cut 5 bases from V and 6 bases from J; bases unmatched to any gene: 13. CDR1 LGHNT and CDR2 FRNRAP come from the germline V gene. The chain's CDR3 is CASGPPWGGQGTNEQFF. CDR3 nucleotides: TGTGCTAGTGGTCCGCCCTGGGGGGGACAGGGGACCAATGAGCAGTTCTTC.

On this clone itself: Additional DNA sequences in this sample encode the identical CDR3. The chain links TRBV5-1 to TRBJ2-5; TRBD2 might be the D (6 bases). This CDR3 contains 13 residues. Between the trimmed V and J ends, which lost 2 bases and 2 bases, there was a span of 7 bases. Per germline, CDR1 SGHRS and CDR2 YFSETQ. The CDR3 DNA reads TGCGCCAGCAGCTTCGGGGGACAAGAGACCCAGTACTTC. Translating gives CASSFGGQETQYF.

This sequence joins TRBV6-6 and TRBJ1-2; no clear D. The CDR3 extends over 12 amino acids. Per the germline V gene, CDR1 is MNHNY and CDR2 is SVGAGI (reference sequence). With 7 bases removed from V and 4 bases from J, the gap between germline ends came to 10 bases. The CDR3 is CASTLRGYGYTF. In nucleotides, the CDR3 is TGTGCCAGCACCCTCCGAGGCTATGGCTACACCTTC.

The gene calls are TRBV7-9 and TRBJ2-7; possible D gene TRBD1, 6 bases. The germline V gene encodes CDR1 SEHNR and CDR2 FQNEAQ (reference sequence). Trimming cost V 4 bases and J 2 bases, with 18 bases left between them. This CDR3 has 16 residues. Here the CDR3 reads CASSSNHEGQTYEQYF. The CDR3 DNA reads TGTGCCAGCAGCTCAAACCACGAAGGACAGACCTACGAGCAGTACTTC.

The gene calls are TRBV29-1 and TRBJ2-5, with D tentatively TRBD1 (5 bases). V lost 4 bases and J lost 3, with 12 bases in between. CDR1 and CDR2 from the germline V gene are SQVTM and ANQGSEA. The CDR3 contains 13 residues. The CDR3 DNA reads as TGCAGCGTTGGTAGACAGCAAAAAGAGACCCAGTACTTC. It translates to CSVGRQQKETQYF.

This clone occurred once. V is TRBV7-3 and J is TRBJ2-5; TRBD2 matches at 7 bases. Germline V gives CDR1 SGHTA, CDR2 FQGTGA. The CDR3 length is 15 residues. With V trimmed by 0 bases and J by 2 bases, 3 bases remained unmatched. CDR3 sequence (DNA): TGTGCCAGCAGCTTAACGGGAGGGAGGCAAGAGACCCAGTACTTC. Protein sequence: CASSLTGGRQETQYF. Variable domain in full (rest from reference TRBV7-3 and TRBJ2-5): GAGVSQTPSNKVTEKGKYVELRCDPISGHTALYWYRQSLGQGPEFLIYFQGTGAADDSGLPNDRFFAVRPEGSVSTLKIQRTERGDSAVYLCASSLTGGRQETQYFGPGTRLLVL.

The gene calls are TRBV27 and TRBJ1-6, with a possible D match to TRBD1 (5 bases). Per germline, CDR1 MNHEY and CDR2 SMNVEV (reference sequence). The V end lost 4 bases, the J end lost 9 bases, and 13 bases lay between the germline ends. The CDR3 length is 14 residues. DNA of the CDR3: TGTGCCAGCAGTTCCGCGTGGACACTTTCACCCCTCCACTTT. Translating it yields CASSSAWTLSPLHF.

V and J are TRBV27 and TRBJ2-7; 10 bases are a match to TRBD2. The length of the CDR3 is 15 residues. In germline, CDR1 is MNHEY, CDR2 SMNVEV (reference sequence). After removal of 6 bases from V and 3 bases from J, the junction contained 8 bases not matched to a gene. The CDR3 sequence is CASRTRASGGYEQYF. CDR3 in DNA: TGTGCCAGCAGAACTAGGGCTAGCGGGGGCTACGAGCAGTACTTC.